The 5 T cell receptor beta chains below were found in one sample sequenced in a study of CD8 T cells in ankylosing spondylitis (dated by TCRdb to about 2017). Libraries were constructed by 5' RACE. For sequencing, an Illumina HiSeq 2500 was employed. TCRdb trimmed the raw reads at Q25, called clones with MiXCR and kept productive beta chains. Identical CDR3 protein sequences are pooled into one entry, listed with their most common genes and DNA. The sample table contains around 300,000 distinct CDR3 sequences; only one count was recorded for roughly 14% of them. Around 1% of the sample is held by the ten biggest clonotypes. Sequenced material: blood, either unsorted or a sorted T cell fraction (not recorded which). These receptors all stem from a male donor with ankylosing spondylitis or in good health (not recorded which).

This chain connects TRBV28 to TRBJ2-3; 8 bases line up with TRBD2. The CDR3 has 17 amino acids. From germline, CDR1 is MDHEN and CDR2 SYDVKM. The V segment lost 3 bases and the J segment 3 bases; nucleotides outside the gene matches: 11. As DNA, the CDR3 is TGTGCCAGCAGTTTCACTTTCAGCGGGAGTATGACAGATACGCAGTATTTT. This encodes CASSFTFSGSMTDTQYF.

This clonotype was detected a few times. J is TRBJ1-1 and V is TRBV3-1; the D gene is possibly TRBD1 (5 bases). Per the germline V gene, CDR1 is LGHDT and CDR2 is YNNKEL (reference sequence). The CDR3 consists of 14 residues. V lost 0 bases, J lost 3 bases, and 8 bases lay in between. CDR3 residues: CASSQDWGDTEAFF. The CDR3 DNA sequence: TGTGCCAGCAGCCAAGATTGGGGGGACACTGAAGCTTTCTTT.

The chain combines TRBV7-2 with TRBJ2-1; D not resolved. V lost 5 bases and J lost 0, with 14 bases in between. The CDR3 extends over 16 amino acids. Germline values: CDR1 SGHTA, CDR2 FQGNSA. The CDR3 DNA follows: TGTGCCAGCAGCCCGAAGGGCCCCCACTCCTACAATGAGCAGTTCTTC. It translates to CASSPKGPHSYNEQFF.

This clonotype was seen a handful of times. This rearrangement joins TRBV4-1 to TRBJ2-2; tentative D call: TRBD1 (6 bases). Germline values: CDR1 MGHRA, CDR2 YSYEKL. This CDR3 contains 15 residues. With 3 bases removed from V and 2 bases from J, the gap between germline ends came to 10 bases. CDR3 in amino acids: CASSQGHTNTGELFF. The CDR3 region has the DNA TGCGCCAGCAGCCAGGGACATACTAACACCGGGGAGCTGTTTTTT.

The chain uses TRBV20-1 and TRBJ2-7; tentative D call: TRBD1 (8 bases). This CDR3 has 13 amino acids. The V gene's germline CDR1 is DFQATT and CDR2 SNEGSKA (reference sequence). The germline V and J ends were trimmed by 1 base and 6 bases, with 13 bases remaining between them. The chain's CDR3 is CSARVYRGGEQYF. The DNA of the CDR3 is TGCAGTGCTAGAGTTTACAGGGGGGGCGAGCAGTACTTC.